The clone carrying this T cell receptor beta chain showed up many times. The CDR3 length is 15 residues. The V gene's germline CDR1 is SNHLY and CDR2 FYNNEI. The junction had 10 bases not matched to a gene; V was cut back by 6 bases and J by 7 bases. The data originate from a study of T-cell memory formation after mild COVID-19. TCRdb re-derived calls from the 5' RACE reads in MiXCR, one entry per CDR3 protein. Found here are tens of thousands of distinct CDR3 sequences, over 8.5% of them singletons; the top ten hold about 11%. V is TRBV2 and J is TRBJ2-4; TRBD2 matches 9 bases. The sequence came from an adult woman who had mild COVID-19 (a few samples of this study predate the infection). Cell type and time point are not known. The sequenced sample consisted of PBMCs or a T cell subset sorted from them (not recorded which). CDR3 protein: CASRIEASGKNIQYF. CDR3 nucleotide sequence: TGTGCCAGCAGGATCGAGGCTAGCGGGAAGAACATTCAGTACTTC.